A selection of T cell receptor beta chains follows, all from one sample in a study of T cell changes during pregnancy in multiple sclerosis. Using immunoSEQ multiplex PCR, the repertoire was profiled, and TCRdb retains in-frame clones only, with some absent. Here the sample spans about 92,000 clones, 92% being singletons. The sequencing used peripheral blood, collected in the first trimester of pregnancy. The receptors derive from a female donor with multiple sclerosis, enrolled in a pregnancy study. Both conserved end residues are part of each CDR3. The D gene is left open where the match is weak. Clone size appears in some rows only: once, few, many, or a class for an expanded clone.

clone size	D gene	V gene	J gene	CDR3 protein	CDR3 DNA
.	.	TRBV28	TRBJ1-2	CASSLAGSYGYTF	TGTGCCAGCAGTTTGGCCGGGAGCTATGGCTACACCTTC
.	.	TRBV19	TRBJ2-1	CASRAGSYNEQFF	TGTGCCAGTCGAGCGGGTTCGTACAATGAGCAGTTCTTC
.	TRBD2	TRBV27	TRBJ2-7	CASSLGTTSLREQYF	TGTGCCAGCAGTTTGGGGACTACTTCTCTACGCGAGCAGTACTTC
.	TRBD1	TRBV6-1	TRBJ1-4	CASSTDRGSEKLFF	TGTGCCAGCAGCACAGACAGGGGGAGCGAAAAACTGTTTTTT
few	.	TRBV5-1	TRBJ2-2	CASSLQDTGELFF	TGCGCCAGCAGCTTACAGGACACCGGGGAGCTGTTTTTT
once	TRBD1	TRBV30	TRBJ1-1	CAWGFGQGALNTEAFF	TGTGCCTGGGGCTTTGGACAGGGGGCCTTGAACACTGAAGCTTTCTTT
.	TRBD2	TRBV5-4	TRBJ2-7	CASSFKRESAYEQYF	TGTGCCAGCAGCTTTAAGCGGGAAAGTGCCTACGAGCAGTACTTC
.	.	TRBV4-1	TRBJ1-1	CASSRQQTASRGTEAFF	TGCGCCAGCAGCCGACAACAAACAGCCTCCCGGGGAACTGAAGCTTTCTTT
.	TRBD2	TRBV5-1	TRBJ2-5	CASSLELAGPQETQYF	TGCGCCAGCAGCTTGGAGCTAGCGGGCCCCCAAGAGACCCAGTACTTC
.	TRBD2	TRBV4-1	TRBJ2-3	CASSQGVAGIATDTQYF	TGCGCCAGCAGCCAAGGAGTAGCGGGAATAGCCACAGATACGCAGTATTTT
.	TRBD2	TRBV30	TRBJ2-5	CAWAGGFGGETQYF	TGTGCCTGGGCCGGCGGATTCGGGGGGGAGACCCAGTACTTC
.	.	TRBV9	TRBJ1-2	CASSDLSSRYGYTF	TGTGCCAGCAGCGACCTATCCTCTCGCTATGGCTACACCTTC
.	TRBD2	TRBV7-2	TRBJ2-7	CASSPRRVAGETGF	TGTGCCAGCAGCCCCCGTCGGGTAGCGGGAGAGACCGGCTTC
.	TRBD2	TRBV5-1	TRBJ2-1	CASNFNSPPLAGDFNEQFF	TGCGCCAGCAACTTTAATTCCCCCCCCCTAGCGGGAGATTTCAATGAGCAGTTCTTC
.	.	TRBV19	TRBJ2-7	CASSIAGGSYEQYF	TGTGCCAGTAGTATCGCCGGGGGATCCTACGAGCAGTACTTC
.	.	TRBV10-3	TRBJ1-1	CAISDSLGGGTSTEAFF	TGTGCCATCAGTGATAGTTTAGGCGGGGGGACTAGCACTGAAGCTTTCTTT
.	.	TRBV5-1	TRBJ2-5	CASSRDLETQYF	TGCGCCAGCAGCCGAGACTTAGAGACCCAGTACTTC
.	.	TRBV4-1	TRBJ2-5	CASSVQETQYF	TGCGCCAGCAGCGTACAAGAGACCCAGTACTTC
.	.	TRBV2	TRBJ1-1	CASSEDWQVNTEAFF	TGTGCCAGCAGTGAAGACTGGCAGGTGAACACTGAAGCTTTCTTT
.	.	TRBV7-6	TRBJ2-2	CASSLSSGRVRATGELFF	TGTGCCAGCAGCCTTTCTTCCGGCCGAGTGAGGGCCACCGGGGAGCTGTTTTTT
once	TRBD1	TRBV2	TRBJ2-6	CASQRDRGASGANVLTF	TGTGCCAGCCAGCGGGACAGGGGGGCCTCTGGGGCCAACGTCCTGACTTTC
.	.	TRBV5-1	TRBJ1-4	CASSGGTATNEKLFF	TGCGCCAGCAGCGGGGGGACGGCAACTAATGAAAAACTGTTTTTT
.	.	TRBV5-1	TRBJ2-5	CASSLIGGGQETQYF	TGCGCCAGCAGCTTAATCGGGGGAGGCCAAGAGACCCAGTACTTC
.	.	TRBV25-1	TRBJ2-5	CASRDGRSGETQYF	TGTGCCAGCAGGGACGGGAGATCGGGGGAGACCCAGTACTTC
once	TRBD1	TRBV7-9	TRBJ2-7	CASSPQTGTYEQYF	TGTGCCAGCAGCCCCCAGACAGGGACGTACGAGCAGTACTTC
.	TRBD1	TRBV5-4	TRBJ2-2	CASRRDRGSRNTGELFF	TGTGCCAGCAGACGGGACAGGGGGAGTCGGAACACCGGGGAGCTGTTTTTT
.	.	TRBV7-9	TRBJ2-7	CASRTGELEQYF	TGTGCCAGCAGAACGGGGGAGCTCGAGCAGTACTTC
.	TRBD2	TRBV30	TRBJ2-2	CAWSASGSDTGELFF	TGTGCCTGGAGTGCTAGCGGGAGCGACACCGGGGAGCTGTTTTTT
.	TRBD2	TRBV5-6	TRBJ2-1	CATGTIPYNEQFF	TGTGCCACCGGGACTATACCTTACAATGAGCAGTTCTTC
once	.	TRBV27	TRBJ1-2	CASSFTGSDYGYTF	TGTGCCAGCAGTTTTACAGGGTCGGACTATGGCTACACCTTC
.	TRBD2	TRBV5-4	TRBJ2-7	CASSLRGRGTYEQYF	TGTGCCAGCAGCTTACGGGGGAGGGGAACCTACGAGCAGTACTTC
.	.	TRBV28	TRBJ2-7	CASSFAGNEQYF	TGTGCCAGCAGCTTTGCGGGGAACGAGCAGTACTTC
.	TRBD1	TRBV4-3	TRBJ1-3	CASSQHRGPLKGGNTIYF	TGCGCCAGCAGCCAGCACAGGGGGCCTCTGAAAGGTGGAAACACCATATATTTT
.	.	TRBV27	TRBJ2-7	CASSLDDSSYDHEQYF	TGTGCCAGCAGTTTAGATGACAGCTCCTACGACCACGAGCAGTACTTC
.	.	TRBV30	TRBJ1-1	CAWSVPGLANTEAFF	TGTGCCTGGAGTGTACCTGGCCTGGCGAACACTGAAGCTTTCTTT
.	.	TRBV15	TRBJ1-2	CATSREEGYEGYTF	TGTGCCACCAGCAGAGAGGAGGGTTATGAAGGCTACACCTTC
.	.	TRBV28	TRBJ2-7	CALKSGLHPGEQYF	TGTGCCTTAAAGTCGGGACTTCACCCCGGCGAGCAGTACTTC
.	.	TRBV2	TRBJ1-4	CASAEGSEKLFF	TGTGCCAGCGCAGAGGGATCCGAAAAACTGTTTTTT
.	.	TRBV15	TRBJ1-2	CATSRVGRGDYGYTF	TGTGCCACCAGCAGAGTGGGCAGGGGAGACTATGGCTACACCTTC
.	.	TRBV27	TRBJ2-7	CASRRGEQYF	TGTGCCAGCCGCCGGGGCGAGCAGTACTTC
.	.	TRBV19	TRBJ1-1	CASTADSLNTEAFF	TGTGCCAGTACCGCGGACAGCTTGAACACTGAAGCTTTCTTT
.	TRBD2	TRBV28	TRBJ2-2	CASSSDGTSGRVRELFF	TGTGCCAGCAGTTCCGATGGGACTAGCGGGAGGGTAAGGGAGCTGTTTTTT
.	TRBD1	TRBV7-6	TRBJ2-2	CASSLARDRASANTGELFF	TGTGCCAGCAGCTTAGCGCGAGACAGGGCCAGCGCGAACACCGGGGAGCTGTTTTTT
.	.	TRBV29-1	TRBJ2-2	CSGIREDTGELFF	TGCAGCGGTATCAGGGAGGACACCGGGGAGCTGTTTTTT
once	.	TRBV14	TRBJ2-7	CASSLVTYEQYF	TGTGCCAGCAGCCTCGTAACCTACGAGCAGTACTTC
once	TRBD2	TRBV13	TRBJ2-7	CASTYSGLSAREQYF	TGTGCCAGCACCTACTCGGGACTAAGCGCCCGCGAGCAGTACTTC
.	.	TRBV25-1	TRBJ2-3	CASSESGGLSTDTQYF	TGTGCCAGCAGTGAATCCGGGGGGCTTAGCACAGATACGCAGTATTTT
.	TRBD1	TRBV5-1	TRBJ1-2	CASSIRDRGPDGYTF	TGCGCCAGCAGTATACGGGACAGGGGGCCGGATGGCTACACCTTC
.	.	TRBV30	TRBJ2-2	CAWRDRFTGELFF	TGTGCCTGGAGAGACAGATTCACCGGGGAGCTGTTTTTT
.	TRBD1	TRBV7-2	TRBJ2-7	CASSLGGQGYEQYF	TGTGCCAGCAGCTTAGGGGGACAGGGGTACGAGCAGTACTTC
.	.	TRBV27	TRBJ2-7	CASGVSGVGSYEQYF	TGTGCCAGCGGAGTTAGCGGAGTAGGTTCCTACGAGCAGTACTTC
.	.	TRBV7-8	TRBJ2-7	CASSLEYSGTYEQYF	TGTGCCAGCAGCTTAGAGTACTCGGGGACCTACGAGCAGTACTTC
.	TRBD1	TRBV29-1	TRBJ1-1	CSAKGTGKKTEAFF	TGCAGCGCAAAGGGGACAGGGAAAAAGACTGAAGCTTTCTTT
.	TRBD1	TRBV13	TRBJ2-1	CASSLGPTGYIGSYNEQFF	TGTGCCAGCAGCTTAGGTCCGACAGGGTATATTGGGTCCTACAATGAGCAGTTCTTC
.	.	TRBV5-1	TRBJ2-7	CASSGGLGGSYEQYF	TGCGCCAGCAGCGGCGGACTCGGAGGCTCCTACGAGCAGTACTTC
.	TRBD1	TRBV6-5	TRBJ1-1	CASARDSEAFF	TGTGCCAGCGCCAGGGACAGTGAAGCTTTCTTT
.	TRBD1	TRBV6-1	TRBJ1-2	CASSDHRDRGGYTF	TGTGCCAGCAGTGATCACCGGGACAGGGGTGGCTACACCTTC